Included here is one T cell receptor (beta chain) sequence, with context. The CDR3 covers 16 residues. V lost 2 bases, J lost 2 bases, and 4 bases stayed unmatched. Germline loops: CDR1 SGHRS, CDR2 YFSETQ. These data come from a study of T-cell reconstitution after alpha-beta-depleted transplantation in children. Using unique molecular identifiers, the investigators prepared the TCRbeta library. MiXCR was run by TCRdb on the PCR reads, yielding one entry per CDR3 protein. The sample yields hundreds of thousands of distinct CDR3 sequences, 16% seen once. Sequencing used PBMCs, mostly from graft donor cells, obtained 360 days after TCRalphabeta/CD19-depleted stem cell transplant. The rearrangement uses TRBV5-1 and TRBJ2-3; 11 bases map to TRBD2. This clonotype was obtained from a male patient between 2 and 15 years old who had a stem cell transplant for acute lymphoblastic leukemia, so the T cells may come from the graft donor. Here the CDR3 reads CASSFRSGRVTDTQYF. Written as DNA, the CDR3 is TGCGCCAGCAGCTTTCGTAGCGGGAGGGTCACAGATACGCAGTATTTT. The full variable domain, its missing parts supplied by reference TRBV5-1 and TRBJ2-3, is KAGVTQTPRYLIKTRGQQVTLSCSPISGHRSVSWYQQTPGQGLQFLFEYFSETQRNKGNFPGRFSGRQFSNSRSEMNVSTLELGDSALYLCASSFRSGRVTDTQYFGPGTRLTVL.